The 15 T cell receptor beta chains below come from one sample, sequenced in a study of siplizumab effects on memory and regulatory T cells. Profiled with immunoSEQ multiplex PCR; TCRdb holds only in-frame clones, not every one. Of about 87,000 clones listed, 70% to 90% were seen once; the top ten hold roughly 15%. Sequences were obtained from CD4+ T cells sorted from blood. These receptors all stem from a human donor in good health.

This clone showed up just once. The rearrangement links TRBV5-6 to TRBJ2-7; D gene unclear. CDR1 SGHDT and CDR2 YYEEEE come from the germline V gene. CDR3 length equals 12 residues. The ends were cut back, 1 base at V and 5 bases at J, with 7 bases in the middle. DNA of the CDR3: TGTGCCAGCAGCTTGTTCCTGCACGAGCAGTACTTC. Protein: CASSLFLHEQYF.

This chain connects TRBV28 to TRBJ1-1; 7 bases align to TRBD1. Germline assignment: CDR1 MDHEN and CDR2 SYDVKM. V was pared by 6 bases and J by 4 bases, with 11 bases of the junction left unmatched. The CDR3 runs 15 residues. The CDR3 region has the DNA TGTGCCAGCAGGGGTCAGACAGGGAGTGGCACTGAAGCTTTCTTT. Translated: CASRGQTGSGTEAFF.

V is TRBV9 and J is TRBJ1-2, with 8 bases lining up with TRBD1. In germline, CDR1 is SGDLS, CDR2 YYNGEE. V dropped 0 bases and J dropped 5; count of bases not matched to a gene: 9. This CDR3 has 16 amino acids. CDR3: CASSVGGQGRGYGYTF. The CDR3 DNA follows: TGTGCCAGCAGCGTAGGCGGACAGGGACGAGGTTATGGCTACACCTTC.

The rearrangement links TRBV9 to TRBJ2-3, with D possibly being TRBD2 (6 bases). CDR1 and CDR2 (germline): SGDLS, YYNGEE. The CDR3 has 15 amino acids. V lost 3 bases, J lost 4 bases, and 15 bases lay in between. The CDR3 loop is CASSGYRESADTQYF. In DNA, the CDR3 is TGTGCCAGCAGCGGCTACCGGGAGAGCGCAGATACGCAGTATTTT.

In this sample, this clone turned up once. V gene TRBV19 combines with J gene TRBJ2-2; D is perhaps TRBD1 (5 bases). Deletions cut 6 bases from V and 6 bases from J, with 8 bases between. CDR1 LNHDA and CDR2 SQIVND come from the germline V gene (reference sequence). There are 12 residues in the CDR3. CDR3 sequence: CASSRDPGELFF. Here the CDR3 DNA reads TGTGCCAGTAGCAGGGATCCCGGGGAGCTGTTTTTT.

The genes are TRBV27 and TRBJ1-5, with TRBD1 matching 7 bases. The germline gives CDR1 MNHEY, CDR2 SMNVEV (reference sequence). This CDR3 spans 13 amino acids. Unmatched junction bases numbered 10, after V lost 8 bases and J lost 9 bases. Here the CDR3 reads CASGTDRISPQHF. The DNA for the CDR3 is TGTGCCAGCGGGACAGACCGAATTTCGCCCCAGCATTTT.

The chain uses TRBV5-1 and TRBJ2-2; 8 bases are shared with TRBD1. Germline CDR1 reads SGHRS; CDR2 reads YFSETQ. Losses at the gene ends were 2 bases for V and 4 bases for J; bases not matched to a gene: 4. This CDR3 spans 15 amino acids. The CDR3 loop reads CASSLQGGGTGELFF. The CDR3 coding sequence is TGCGCCAGCAGCTTACAGGGGGGCGGCACCGGGGAGCTGTTTTTT.

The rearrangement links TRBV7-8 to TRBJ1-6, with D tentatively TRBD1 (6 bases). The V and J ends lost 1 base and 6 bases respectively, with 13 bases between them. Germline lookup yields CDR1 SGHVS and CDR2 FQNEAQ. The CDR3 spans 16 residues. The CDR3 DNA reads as TGTGCCAGCAGCTTAGGAAGGGGGACATTTAATTCACCCCTCCACTTT. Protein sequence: CASSLGRGTFNSPLHF.

CDR3 nucleotides: TGTGCCAGCAGCCCCTCCCCCGAAAAACTGTTTTTT. Translated, it gives CASSPSPEKLFF. The chain couples TRBV5-5 to TRBJ1-4, with D unresolved. The CDR3 length is 12 residues. From germline, CDR1 is SGHKS and CDR2 YYEKEE (reference sequence). V lost 4 bases and J 8 bases, leaving 9 bases between the germline ends.

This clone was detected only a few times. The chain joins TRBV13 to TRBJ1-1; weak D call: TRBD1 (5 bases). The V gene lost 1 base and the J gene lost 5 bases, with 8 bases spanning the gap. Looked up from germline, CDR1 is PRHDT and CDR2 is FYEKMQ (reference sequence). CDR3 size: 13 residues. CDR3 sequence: CASSLVGGTEAFF. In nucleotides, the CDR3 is TGTGCCAGCAGCTTAGTGGGGGGTACTGAAGCTTTCTTT.

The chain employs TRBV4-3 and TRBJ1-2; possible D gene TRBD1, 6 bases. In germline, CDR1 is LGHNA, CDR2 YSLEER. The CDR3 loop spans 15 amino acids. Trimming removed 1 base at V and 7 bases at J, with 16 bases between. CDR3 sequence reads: CASSQALLRGGGYTF. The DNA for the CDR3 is TGCGCCAGCAGCCAAGCCCTGCTCAGGGGTGGTGGCTACACCTTC.

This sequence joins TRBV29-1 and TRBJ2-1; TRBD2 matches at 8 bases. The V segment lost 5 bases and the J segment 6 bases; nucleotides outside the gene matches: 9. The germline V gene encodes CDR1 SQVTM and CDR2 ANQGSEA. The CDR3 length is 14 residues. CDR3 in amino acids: CSVIGTRMGNEQFF. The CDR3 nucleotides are TGCAGCGTTATCGGGACTAGAATGGGCAATGAGCAGTTCTTC.

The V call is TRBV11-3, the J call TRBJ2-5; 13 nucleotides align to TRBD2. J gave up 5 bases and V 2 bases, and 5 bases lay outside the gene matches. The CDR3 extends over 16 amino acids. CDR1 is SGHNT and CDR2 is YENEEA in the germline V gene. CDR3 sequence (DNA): TGTGCCAGCAGCTTACGACTAGCGGGAGGTGTGGAGACCCAGTACTTC. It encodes CASSLRLAGGVETQYF.

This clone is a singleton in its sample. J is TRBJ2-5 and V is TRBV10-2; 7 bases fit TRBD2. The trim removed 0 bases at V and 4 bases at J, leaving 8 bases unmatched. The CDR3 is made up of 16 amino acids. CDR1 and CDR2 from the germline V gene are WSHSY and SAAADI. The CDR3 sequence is CASSESRLAGGETQYF. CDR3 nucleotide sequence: TGCGCCAGCAGTGAGTCGCGACTAGCTGGGGGAGAGACCCAGTACTTC.

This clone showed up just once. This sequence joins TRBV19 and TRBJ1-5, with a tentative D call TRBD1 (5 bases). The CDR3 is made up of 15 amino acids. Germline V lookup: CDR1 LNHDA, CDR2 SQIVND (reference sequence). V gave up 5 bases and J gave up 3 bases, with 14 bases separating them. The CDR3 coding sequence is TGTGCCAGTAGTCCCCTTGAGGGGTTCAATCAGCCCCAGCATTTT. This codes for CASSPLEGFNQPQHF.